This T cell receptor (beta chain) was obtained from a study of OX40 agonist ivuxolimab in advanced cancers. The overall study: In this cohort, patients received ivuxolimab, an agonistic anti-OX40 (CD134) antibody. Allowance was made for prior anti-PD-1, anti-PD-L1 or anti-CTLA-4 therapy, and approximately 41% had some.

Sequencing was performed with immunoSEQ multiplex PCR; in TCRdb, only in-frame clones are kept and a portion is missing. The repertoire holds some 14,000 clones, with around 65% as singletons. Trimming cost V 9 bases and J 1 base; bases outside gene matches: 8. The CDR3 loop spans 16 amino acids. From germline, CDR1 is LNHDA and CDR2 SQIVND (reference sequence). This clonotype was obtained from an adult with an advanced solid tumor such as melanoma, head and neck, liver or kidney cancer. The material was CD4+ or CD8+ T cells sorted from blood, obtained in a trial of the OX40 agonist ivuxolimab. The genes are TRBV19 and TRBJ1-5; TRBD1 matches 11 bases. CDR3 residues: CASKDRGPLSNQPQHF. The CDR3 DNA sequence: TGTGCCAGCAAGGACAGGGGGCCTCTAAGCAATCAGCCCCAGCATTTT.